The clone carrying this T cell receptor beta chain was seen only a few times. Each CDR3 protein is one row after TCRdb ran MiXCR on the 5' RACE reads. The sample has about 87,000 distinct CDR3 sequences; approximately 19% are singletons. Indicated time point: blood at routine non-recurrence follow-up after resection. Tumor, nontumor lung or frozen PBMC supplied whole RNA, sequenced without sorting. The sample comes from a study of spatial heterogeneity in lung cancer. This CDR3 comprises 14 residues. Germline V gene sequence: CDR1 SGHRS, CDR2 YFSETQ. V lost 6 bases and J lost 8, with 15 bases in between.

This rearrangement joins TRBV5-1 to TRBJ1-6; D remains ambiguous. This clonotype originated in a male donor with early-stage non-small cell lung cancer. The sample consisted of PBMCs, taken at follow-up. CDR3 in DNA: TGCGCCAGCAACCCGGGGAGGGTTGATTCACCCCTCCACTTT. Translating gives CASNPGRVDSPLHF.